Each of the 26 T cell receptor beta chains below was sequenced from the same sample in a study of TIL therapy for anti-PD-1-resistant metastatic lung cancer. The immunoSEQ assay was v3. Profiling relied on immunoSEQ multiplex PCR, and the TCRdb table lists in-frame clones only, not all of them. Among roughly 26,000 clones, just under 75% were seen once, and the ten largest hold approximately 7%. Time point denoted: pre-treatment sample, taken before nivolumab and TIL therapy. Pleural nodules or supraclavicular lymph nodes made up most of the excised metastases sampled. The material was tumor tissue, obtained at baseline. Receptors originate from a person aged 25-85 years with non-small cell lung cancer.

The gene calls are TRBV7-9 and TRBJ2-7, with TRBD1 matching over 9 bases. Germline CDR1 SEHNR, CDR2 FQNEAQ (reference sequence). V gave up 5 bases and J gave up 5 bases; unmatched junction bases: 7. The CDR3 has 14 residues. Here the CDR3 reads CASSPSNRGHEQYF. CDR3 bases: TGTGCCAGCAGCCCCTCCAACAGGGGGCACGAGCAGTACTTC. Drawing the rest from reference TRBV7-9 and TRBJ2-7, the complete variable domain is DTGVSQNPRHKITKRGQNVTFRCDPISEHNRLYWYRQTLGQGPEFLTYFQNEAQLEKSRLLSDRFSAERPKGSFSTLEIQRTEQGDSAMYLCASSPSNRGHEQYFGPGTRLTVT.

The CDR3 spells CASSDSQGLSNGELFF. The CDR3 DNA is TGCGCCAGCAGTGATTCCCAGGGACTTAGCAACGGGGAGCTGTTTTTT. The J gene is TRBJ2-2, the V gene TRBV10-1; the D gene is possibly TRBD2 (6 bases). The CDR3 sequence is 16 residues long. The V gene's germline CDR1 is WNHNN and CDR2 SYGVQD (reference sequence). Deletions cut 3 bases from V and 7 bases from J, with 18 bases between.

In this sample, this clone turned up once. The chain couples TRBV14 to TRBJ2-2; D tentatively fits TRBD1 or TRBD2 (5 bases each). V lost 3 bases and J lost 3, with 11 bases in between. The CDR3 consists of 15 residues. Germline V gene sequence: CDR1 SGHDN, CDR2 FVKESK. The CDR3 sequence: CASSHLGVHTGELFF. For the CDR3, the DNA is TGTGCCAGCAGCCACTTGGGGGTCCACACCGGGGAGCTGTTTTTT.

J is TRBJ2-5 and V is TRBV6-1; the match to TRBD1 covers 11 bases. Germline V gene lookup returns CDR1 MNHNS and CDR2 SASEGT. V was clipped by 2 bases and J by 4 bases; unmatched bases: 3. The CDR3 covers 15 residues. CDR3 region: CASSEPGQGGETQYF. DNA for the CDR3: TGTGCCAGCAGTGAACCGGGACAGGGGGGAGAGACCCAGTACTTC.

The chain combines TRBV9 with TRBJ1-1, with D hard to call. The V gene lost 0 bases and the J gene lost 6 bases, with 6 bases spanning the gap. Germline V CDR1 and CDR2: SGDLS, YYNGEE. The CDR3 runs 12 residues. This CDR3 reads CASSVGEAEAFF. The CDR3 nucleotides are TGTGCCAGCAGCGTAGGGGAGGCTGAAGCTTTCTTT.

The CDR3 reads CASRDAATGRKQYF. The CDR3, as DNA: TGTGCCAGCAGAGATGCCGCGACAGGTCGCAAGCAGTACTTC. The chain links TRBV2 to TRBJ2-7, with a possible D match to TRBD1 (6 bases). Trimming took off 6 bases at V and 8 bases at J, with 20 bases between the two ends. Germline CDR1 reads SNHLY; CDR2 reads FYNNEI. The CDR3 consists of 14 residues.

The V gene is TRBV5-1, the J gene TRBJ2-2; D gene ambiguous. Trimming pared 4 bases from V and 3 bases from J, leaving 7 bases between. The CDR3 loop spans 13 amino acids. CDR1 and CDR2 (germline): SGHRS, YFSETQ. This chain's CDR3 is CASSTRDTGELFF. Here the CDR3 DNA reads TGCGCCAGCAGCACCCGTGACACCGGGGAGCTGTTTTTT.

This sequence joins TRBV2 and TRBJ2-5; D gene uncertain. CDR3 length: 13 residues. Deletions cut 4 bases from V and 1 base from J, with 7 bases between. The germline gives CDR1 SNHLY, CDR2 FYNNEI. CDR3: CASSGDGQETQYF. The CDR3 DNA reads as TGTGCCAGCAGTGGCGATGGCCAAGAGACCCAGTACTTC. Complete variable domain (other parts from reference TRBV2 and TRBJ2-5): EPEVTQTPSHQVTQMGQEVILRCVPISNHLYFYWYRQILGQKVEFLVSFYNNEISEKSEIFDDQFSVERPDGSNFTLKIRSTKLEDSAMYFCASSGDGQETQYFGPGTRLLVL.

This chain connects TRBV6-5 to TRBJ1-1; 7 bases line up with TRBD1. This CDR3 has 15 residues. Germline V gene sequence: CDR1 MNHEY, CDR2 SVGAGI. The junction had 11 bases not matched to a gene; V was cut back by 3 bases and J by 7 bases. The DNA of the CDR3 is TGTGCCAGCAGTTATTCAGGGGGTCAGGGGCTTGAAGCTTTCTTT. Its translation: CASSYSGGQGLEAFF.

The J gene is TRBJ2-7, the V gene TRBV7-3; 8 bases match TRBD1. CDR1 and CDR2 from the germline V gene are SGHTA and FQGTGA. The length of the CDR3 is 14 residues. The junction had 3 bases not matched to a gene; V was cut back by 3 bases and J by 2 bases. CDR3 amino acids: CASSFGQGPYEQYF. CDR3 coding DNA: TGTGCCAGCAGCTTCGGACAGGGCCCCTACGAGCAGTACTTC.

The CDR3 is CASSLVGLAGSDTQYF. Written as DNA, the CDR3 is TGTGCCAGCAGCTTGGTAGGACTAGCGGGGTCAGATACGCAGTATTTT. The chain is built from TRBV5-5 and TRBJ2-3, with 12 bases lining up with TRBD2. Germline lookup yields CDR1 SGHKS and CDR2 YYEKEE (reference sequence). This CDR3 contains 16 residues. V dropped 0 bases and J dropped 4; count of bases not matched to a gene: 3.

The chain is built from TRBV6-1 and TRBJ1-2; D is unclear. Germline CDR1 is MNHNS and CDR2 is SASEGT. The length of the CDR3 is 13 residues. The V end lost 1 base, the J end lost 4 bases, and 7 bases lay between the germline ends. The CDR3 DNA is TGTGCCAGCAGTGAAGTGGGCCGCTATGGCTACACCTTC. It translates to CASSEVGRYGYTF.

This chain's CDR3 is CASSPLVGTGAPTNEKLFF. The CDR3 bases are TGTGCCAGTAGCCCCCTGGTGGGGACAGGGGCGCCAACTAATGAAAAACTGTTTTTT. V is TRBV19 and J is TRBJ1-4, with 10 bases fitting TRBD1. There are 19 residues in the CDR3. V lost 6 bases and J lost 0; bases outside the gene matches: 13. The germline V gene has CDR1 LNHDA and CDR2 SQIVND (reference sequence).

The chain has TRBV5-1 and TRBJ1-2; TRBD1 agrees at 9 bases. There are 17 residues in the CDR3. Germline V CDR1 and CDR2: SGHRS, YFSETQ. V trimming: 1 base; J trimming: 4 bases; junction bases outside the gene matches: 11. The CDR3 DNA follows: TGCGCCAGCAGCTTGTCAGGACAGGGGTTTCGGGGCTATGGCTACACCTTC. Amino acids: CASSLSGQGFRGYGYTF.

The DNA of the CDR3 is TGTGCCAGCAGCTCACAGGGAGGAGGACGGGGCTATGGCTACACCTTC. It yields the protein CASSSQGGGRGYGYTF. This chain joins TRBV5-4 and TRBJ1-2, with D possibly matching TRBD1 (6 bases). The V end lost 3 bases, the J end lost 4 bases, and 19 bases lay between the germline ends. CDR3 length: 16 residues. Germline V gives CDR1 SGHNT, CDR2 YYREEE (reference sequence).

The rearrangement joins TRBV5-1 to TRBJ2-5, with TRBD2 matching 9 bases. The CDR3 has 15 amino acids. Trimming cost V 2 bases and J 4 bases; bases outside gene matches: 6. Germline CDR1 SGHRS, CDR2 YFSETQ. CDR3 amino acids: CASSFLAGPAETQYF. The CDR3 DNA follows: TGCGCCAGCAGCTTCCTAGCGGGGCCGGCAGAGACCCAGTACTTC. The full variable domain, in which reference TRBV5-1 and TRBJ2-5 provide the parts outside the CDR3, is KAGVTQTPRYLIKTRGQQVTLSCSPISGHRSVSWYQQTPGQGLQFLFEYFSETQRNKGNFPGRFSGRQFSNSRSEMNVSTLELGDSALYLCASSFLAGPAETQYFGPGTRLLVL.

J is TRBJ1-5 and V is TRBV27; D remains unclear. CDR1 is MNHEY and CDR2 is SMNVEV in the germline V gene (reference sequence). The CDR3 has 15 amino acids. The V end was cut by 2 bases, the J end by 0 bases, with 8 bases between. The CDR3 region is CASSLSSFSNQPQHF. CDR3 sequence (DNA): TGTGCCAGCAGTTTAAGCAGCTTTAGCAATCAGCCCCAGCATTTT.

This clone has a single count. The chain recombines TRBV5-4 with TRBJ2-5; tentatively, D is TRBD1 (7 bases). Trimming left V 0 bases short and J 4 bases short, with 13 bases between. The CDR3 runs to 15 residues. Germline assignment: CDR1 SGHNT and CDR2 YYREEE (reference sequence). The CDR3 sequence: CASSLEGGQLETQYF. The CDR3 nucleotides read TGTGCCAGCAGCTTGGAGGGGGGACAGTTAGAGACCCAGTACTTC.

CDR3 DNA: TGTGCCAGCAGCTTGACTAGCTCTGGGGCCAACGTCCTGACTTTC. This sequence encodes CASSLTSSGANVLTF. The chain joins TRBV7-9 to TRBJ2-6, with TRBD2 as a possible D gene (6 bases). Germline CDR1 and CDR2: SEHNR and FQNEAQ (reference sequence). V lost 3 bases, J lost 0 bases, and 6 bases lay in between. This CDR3 region has 15 residues.

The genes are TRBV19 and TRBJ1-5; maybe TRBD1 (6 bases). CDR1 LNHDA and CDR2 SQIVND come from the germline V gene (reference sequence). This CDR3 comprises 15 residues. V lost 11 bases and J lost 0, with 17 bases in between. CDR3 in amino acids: CAARGWGGSNQPQHF. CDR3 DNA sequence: TGTGCCGCAAGGGGGTGGGGTGGTAGCAATCAGCCCCAGCATTTT.

Here the CDR3 reads CSVAQGRTEAFF. CDR3 bases: TGCAGCGTCGCACAGGGTCGGACTGAAGCTTTCTTT. This chain links TRBV29-1 with TRBJ1-1; weak D call: TRBD1 (6 bases). V lost 6 bases to trimming and J lost 5 bases, with 13 bases between them. CDR3 length: 12 residues. CDR1 SQVTM and CDR2 ANQGSEA come from the germline V gene.

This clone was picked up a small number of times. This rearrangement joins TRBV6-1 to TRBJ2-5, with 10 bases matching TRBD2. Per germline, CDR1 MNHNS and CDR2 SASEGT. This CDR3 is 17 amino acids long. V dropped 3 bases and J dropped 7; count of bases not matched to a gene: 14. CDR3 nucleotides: TGTGCCAGCAGTGAGCTAGCGGGGGCCAACTCTAAGGTGACCCAGTACTTC. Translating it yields CASSELAGANSKVTQYF.

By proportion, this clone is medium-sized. The CDR3 reads CASSSPGFEQFF. In nucleotides, the CDR3 is TGTGCCAGCAGTTCCCCAGGGTTCGAGCAGTTCTTC. This chain links TRBV27 with TRBJ2-1; tentative D call: TRBD1 (5 bases). Trimming took off 4 bases at V and 10 bases at J, with 11 bases between the two ends. From germline, CDR1 is MNHEY and CDR2 SMNVEV (reference sequence). The CDR3 length is 12 residues.

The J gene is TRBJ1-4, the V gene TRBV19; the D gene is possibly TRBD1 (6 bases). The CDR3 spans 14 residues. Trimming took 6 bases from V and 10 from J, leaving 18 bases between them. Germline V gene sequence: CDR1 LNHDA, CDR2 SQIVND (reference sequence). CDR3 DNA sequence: TGTGCCAGTAGCGATACCGGACAGACTGGAAAACTGTTTTTT. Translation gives CASSDTGQTGKLFF.

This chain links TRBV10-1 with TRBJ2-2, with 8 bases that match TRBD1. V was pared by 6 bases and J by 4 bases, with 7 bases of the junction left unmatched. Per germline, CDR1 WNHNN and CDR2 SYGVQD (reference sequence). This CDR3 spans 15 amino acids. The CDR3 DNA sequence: TGCGCCAGCAGCCCCGGGACAGGAGGCACCGGGGAGCTGTTTTTT. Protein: CASSPGTGGTGELFF.

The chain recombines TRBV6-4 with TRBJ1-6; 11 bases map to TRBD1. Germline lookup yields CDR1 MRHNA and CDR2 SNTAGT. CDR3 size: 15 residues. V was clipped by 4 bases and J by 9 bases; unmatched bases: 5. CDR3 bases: TGTGCCAGCAGTGGGGGACAGGGGGGGCCTTCACCCCTCCACTTT. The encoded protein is CASSGGQGGPSPLHF.